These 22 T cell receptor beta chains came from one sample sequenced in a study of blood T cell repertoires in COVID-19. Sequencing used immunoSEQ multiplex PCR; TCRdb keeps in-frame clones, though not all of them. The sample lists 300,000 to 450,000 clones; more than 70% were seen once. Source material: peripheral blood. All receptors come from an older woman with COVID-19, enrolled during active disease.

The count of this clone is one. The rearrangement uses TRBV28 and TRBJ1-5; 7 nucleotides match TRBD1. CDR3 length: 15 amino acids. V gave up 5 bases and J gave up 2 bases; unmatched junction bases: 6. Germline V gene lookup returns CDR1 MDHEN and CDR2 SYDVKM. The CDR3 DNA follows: TGTGCCAGCAGTCTTGGACAGGCCGGCAATCAGCCCCAGCATTTT. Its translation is CASSLGQAGNQPQHF.

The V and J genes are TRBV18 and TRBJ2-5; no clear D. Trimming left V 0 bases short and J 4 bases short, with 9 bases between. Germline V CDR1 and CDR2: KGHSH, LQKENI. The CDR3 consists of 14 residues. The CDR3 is CASSPPSVAETQYF. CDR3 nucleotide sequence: TGTGCCAGCTCACCACCGTCGGTAGCAGAGACCCAGTACTTC.

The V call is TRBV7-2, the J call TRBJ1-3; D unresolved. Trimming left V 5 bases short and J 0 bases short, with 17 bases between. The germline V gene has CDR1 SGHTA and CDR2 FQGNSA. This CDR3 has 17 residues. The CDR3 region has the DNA TGTGCCAGCAGCCAAGTCGCCAGCGCAAGCTCTGGAAACACCATATATTTT. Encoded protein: CASSQVASASSGNTIYF.

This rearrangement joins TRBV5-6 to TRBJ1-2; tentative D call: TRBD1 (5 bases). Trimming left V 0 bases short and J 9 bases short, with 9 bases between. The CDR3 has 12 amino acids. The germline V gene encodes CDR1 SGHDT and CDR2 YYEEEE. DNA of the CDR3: TGTGCCAGCAGCTTGGGTCAGGGAAGCTACACCTTC. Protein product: CASSLGQGSYTF.

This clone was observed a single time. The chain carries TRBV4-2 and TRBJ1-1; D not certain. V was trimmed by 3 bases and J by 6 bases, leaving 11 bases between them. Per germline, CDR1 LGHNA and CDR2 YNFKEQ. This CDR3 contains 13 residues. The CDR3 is CASSQIPSSEAFF. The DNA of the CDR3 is TGTGCCAGCAGCCAGATACCGAGCTCTGAAGCTTTCTTT.

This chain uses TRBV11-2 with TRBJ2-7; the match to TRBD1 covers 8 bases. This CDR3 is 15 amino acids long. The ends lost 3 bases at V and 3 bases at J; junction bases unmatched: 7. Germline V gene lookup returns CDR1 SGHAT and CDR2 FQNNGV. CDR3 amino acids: CASSFTGQGRYEQYF. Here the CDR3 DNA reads TGTGCCAGCAGCTTTACCGGACAGGGACGCTACGAGCAGTACTTC.

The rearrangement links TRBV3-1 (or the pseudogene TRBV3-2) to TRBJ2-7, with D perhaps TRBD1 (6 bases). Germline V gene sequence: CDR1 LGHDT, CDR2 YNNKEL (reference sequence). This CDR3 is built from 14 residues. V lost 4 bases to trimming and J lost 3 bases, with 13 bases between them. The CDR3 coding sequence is TGTGCCAGCAGCCGAGCGACAGGAGACTACGAGCAGTACTTC. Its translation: CASSRATGDYEQYF.

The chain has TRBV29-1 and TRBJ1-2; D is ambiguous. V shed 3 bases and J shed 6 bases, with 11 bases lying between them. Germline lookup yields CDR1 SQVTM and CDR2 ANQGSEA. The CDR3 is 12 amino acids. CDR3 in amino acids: CSVDYRRNGYTF. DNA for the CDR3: TGCAGCGTTGATTACCGGCGGAATGGCTACACCTTC.

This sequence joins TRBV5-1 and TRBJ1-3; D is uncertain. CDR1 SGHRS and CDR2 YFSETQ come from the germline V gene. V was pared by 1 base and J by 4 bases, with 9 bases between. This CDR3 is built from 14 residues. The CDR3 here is CASSLNLAGNTIYF. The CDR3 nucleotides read TGCGCCAGCAGCTTGAATCTGGCAGGAAACACCATATATTTT.

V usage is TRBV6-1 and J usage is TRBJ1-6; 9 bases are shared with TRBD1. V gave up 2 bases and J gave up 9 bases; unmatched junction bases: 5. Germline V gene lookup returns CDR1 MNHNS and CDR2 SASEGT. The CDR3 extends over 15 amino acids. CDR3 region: CASSEYGTGSSPLHF. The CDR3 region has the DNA TGTGCCAGCAGTGAATATGGGACAGGGTCTTCACCCCTCCACTTT.

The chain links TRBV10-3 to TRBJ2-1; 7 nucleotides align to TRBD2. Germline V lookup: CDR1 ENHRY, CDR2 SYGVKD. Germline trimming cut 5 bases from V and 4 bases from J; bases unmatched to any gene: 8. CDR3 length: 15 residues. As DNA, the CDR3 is TGTGCCATCAGTTCCGTGGGCGGGGGTTACAATGAGCAGTTCTTC. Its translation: CAISSVGGGYNEQFF.

Here the CDR3 DNA reads TGTGCCAGCAGGTGGGACGGGGGTGGGGGAACTGAAGCTTTCTTT. The encoded protein is CASRWDGGGGTEAFF. This rearrangement joins TRBV27 to TRBJ1-1, with D perhaps TRBD1 (5 bases). Trimming shortened V by 6 bases and J by 5 bases, and 19 bases separated the two germline ends. CDR3 size: 15 residues. Germline lookup yields CDR1 MNHEY and CDR2 SMNVEV (reference sequence).

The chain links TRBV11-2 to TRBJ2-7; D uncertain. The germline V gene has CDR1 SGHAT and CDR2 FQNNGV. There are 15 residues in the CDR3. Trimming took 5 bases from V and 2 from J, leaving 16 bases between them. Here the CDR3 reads CASSPRWATPYEQYF. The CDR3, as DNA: TGTGCCAGCAGCCCAAGGTGGGCAACCCCCTACGAGCAGTACTTC. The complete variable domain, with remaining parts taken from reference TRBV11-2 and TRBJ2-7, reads EAGVAQSPRYKIIEKRQSVAFWCNPISGHATLYWYQQILGQGPKLLIQFQNNGVVDDSQLPKDRFSAERLKGVDSTLKIQPAKLEDSAVYLCASSPRWATPYEQYFGPGTRLTVT.

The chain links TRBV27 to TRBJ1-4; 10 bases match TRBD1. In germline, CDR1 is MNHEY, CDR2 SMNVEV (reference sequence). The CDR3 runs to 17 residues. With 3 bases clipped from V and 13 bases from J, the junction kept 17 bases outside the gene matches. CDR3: CASSFSGPGQGQFGLFF. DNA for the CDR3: TGTGCCAGCAGTTTCTCCGGTCCGGGACAGGGGCAATTCGGACTGTTTTTT.

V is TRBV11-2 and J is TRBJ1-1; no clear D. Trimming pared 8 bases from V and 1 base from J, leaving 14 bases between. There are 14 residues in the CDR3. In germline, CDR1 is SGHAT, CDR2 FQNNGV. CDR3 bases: TGTGCCAGCGAAGTGTTCCTAGGGAACACTGAAGCTTTCTTT. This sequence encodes CASEVFLGNTEAFF.

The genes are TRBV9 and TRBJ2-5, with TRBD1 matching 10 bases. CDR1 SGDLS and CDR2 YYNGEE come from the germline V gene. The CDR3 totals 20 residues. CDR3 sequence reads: CPRRATNGGGTGVPRETQYF. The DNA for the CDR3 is TGTCCCCGCCGGGCCACAAATGGGGGGGGGACAGGGGTCCCACGGGAGACCCAGTACTTC.

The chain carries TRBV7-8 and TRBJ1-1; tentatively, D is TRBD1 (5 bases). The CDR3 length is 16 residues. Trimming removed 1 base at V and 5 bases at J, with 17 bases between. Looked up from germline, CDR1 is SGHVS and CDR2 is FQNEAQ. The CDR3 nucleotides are TGTGCCAGCAGCTTAGATAGGGGCCCTCCTGCGACTGAAGCTTTCTTT. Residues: CASSLDRGPPATEAFF. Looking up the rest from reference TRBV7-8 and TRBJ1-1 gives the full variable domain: GAGVSQSPRYKVAKRGQDVALRCDPISGHVSLFWYQQALGQGPEFLTYFQNEAQLDKSGLPSDRFFAERPEGSVSTLKIQRTQQEDSAVYLCASSLDRGPPATEAFFGQGTRLTVV.

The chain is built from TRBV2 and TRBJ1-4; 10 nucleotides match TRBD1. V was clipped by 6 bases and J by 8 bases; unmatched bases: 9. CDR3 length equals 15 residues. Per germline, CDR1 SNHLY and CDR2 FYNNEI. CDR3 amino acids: CASSLGQGGREKLFF. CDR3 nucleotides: TGTGCCAGCAGCCTCGGACAGGGGGGGAGAGAAAAACTGTTTTTT.

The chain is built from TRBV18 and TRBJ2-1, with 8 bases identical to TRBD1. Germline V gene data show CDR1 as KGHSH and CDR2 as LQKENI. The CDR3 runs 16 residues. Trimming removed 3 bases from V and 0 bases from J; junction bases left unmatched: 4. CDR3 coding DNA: TGTGCCAGCTCACCCCAGGGGGCGGCCTCCTACAATGAGCAGTTCTTC. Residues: CASSPQGAASYNEQFF.

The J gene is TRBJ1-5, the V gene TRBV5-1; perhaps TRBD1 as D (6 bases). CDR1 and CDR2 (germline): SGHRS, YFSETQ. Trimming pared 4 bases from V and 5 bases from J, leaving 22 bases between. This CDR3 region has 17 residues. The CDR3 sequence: CASSPGGATFQHQPQHF. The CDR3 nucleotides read TGCGCCAGCAGCCCCGGGGGGGCGACTTTTCAACATCAGCCCCAGCATTTT.

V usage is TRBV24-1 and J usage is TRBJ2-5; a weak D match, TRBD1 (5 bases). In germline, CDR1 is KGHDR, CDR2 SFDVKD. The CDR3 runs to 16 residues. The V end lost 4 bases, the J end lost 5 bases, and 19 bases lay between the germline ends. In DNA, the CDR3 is TGTGCCACCAGTGACCACCCACGTCAGGGTAGGGAGACCCAGTACTTC. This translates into CATSDHPRQGRETQYF.

CDR3 amino acids: CAWSRPGQGSLGYTF. CDR3 coding DNA: TGTGCCTGGAGTCGCCCGGGACAGGGGTCTCTTGGCTACACCTTC. The genes are TRBV30 and TRBJ1-2; TRBD1 aligns across 10 bases. V shed 2 bases and J 7 bases; nucleotides not matched to a gene: 10. Germline V gene lookup returns CDR1 GTSNPN and CDR2 SVGIG (reference sequence). The CDR3 sequence is 15 residues long. Supplemented by reference TRBV30 and TRBJ1-2, the full variable domain reads SQTIHQWPATLVQPVGSPLSLECTVEGTSNPNLYWYRQAAGRGLQLLFYSVGIGQISSEVPQNLSASRPQDRQFILSSKKLLLSDSGFYLCAWSRPGQGSLGYTFGSGTRLTVV.